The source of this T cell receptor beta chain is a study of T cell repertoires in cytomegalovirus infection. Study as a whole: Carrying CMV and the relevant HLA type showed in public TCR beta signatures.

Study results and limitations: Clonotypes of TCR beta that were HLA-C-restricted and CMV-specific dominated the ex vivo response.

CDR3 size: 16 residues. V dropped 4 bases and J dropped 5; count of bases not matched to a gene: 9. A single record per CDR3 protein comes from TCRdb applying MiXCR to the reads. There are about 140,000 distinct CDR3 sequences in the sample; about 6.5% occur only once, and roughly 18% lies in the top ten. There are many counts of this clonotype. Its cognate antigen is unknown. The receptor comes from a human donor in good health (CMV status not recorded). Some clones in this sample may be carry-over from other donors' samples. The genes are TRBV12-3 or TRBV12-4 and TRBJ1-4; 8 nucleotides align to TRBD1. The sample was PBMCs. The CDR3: CASSSGDRPVNEKLFF. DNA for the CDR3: TGTGCCAGCAGTTCCGGGGACAGGCCAGTCAATGAAAAACTGTTTTTT.